This T cell receptor beta chain was sequenced for a study of T cell changes during pregnancy in multiple sclerosis (dated by TCRdb to about 2019). In the study overall: Changes in the T cell repertoire over the course of pregnancy were examined in this study in women with multiple sclerosis.

Libraries came from the immunoSEQ multiplex PCR assay. This is the immuneACCESS table as TCRdb keeps it, with only in-frame sequences that have V and J called. A part of the clones is gone; compared with another copy, unresolved V genes explain less than half, and the rest is unexplained. The sample contains 65,000 to 95,000 clones, roughly 94% of them found a single time. About 1% of the sample belongs to the ten largest clones. To note about this clone: Its antigen is currently not known. Base qualities are not provided; no much larger clone lies one nucleotide away.

Source: peripheral blood, taken in the second trimester of pregnancy. This TCR was sampled from a female donor in good health, enrolled as a control in a pregnancy study.

The CDR3 reads CASSPDRYNEQFF. The sequenced DNA is TGTGCCAGCAGCCCGGACAGGTACAATGAGCAGTTCTTC. This receptor chain uses TRBV2 and TRBJ2-1; 7 bases in the middle match TRBD1. The CDR1 and CDR2 encoded by the germline V gene are SNHLY and FYNNEI. Unmatched junction bases come to 3, with V trimmed by 6 bases and J by 4 bases. From the cysteine up to the phenylalanine, the CDR3 has a length of 13 residues. The read is trimmed to its CDR3 DNA, 39 bases read in frame from base 1. Here the CDR3 is joined to the reference TRBV2 and TRBJ2-1 genes, and the full variable domain is: EPEVTQTPSHQVTQMGQEVILRCVPISNHLYFYWYRQILGQKVEFLVSFYNNEISEKSEIFDDQFSVERPDGSNFTLKIRSTKLEDSAMYFCASSPDRYNEQFFGPGTRLTVL.